The sequence of this T cell receptor (beta chain) was determined in a study of identical twins. On this clonotype itself: Its antigen is currently unknown.

Germline V gene sequence: CDR1 SGHVS, CDR2 FNYEAQ. Trimming shortened V by 2 bases and J by 4 bases, and 10 bases separated the two germline ends. This CDR3 is 14 amino acids long. Study-wide results and caveats: A partial confounding effect on zero-insertion analyses could come from invariant MAIT and iNKT cells.

TCRdb called the 5' RACE reads again in MiXCR, with one record for every CDR3 protein. Counted here are 350,000 to 500,000 distinct CDR3 sequences, under 20% occurring once; the ten biggest clones make up roughly 12%. This receptor was taken from a man aged 50-60 years in good health. The chain employs TRBV7-6 and TRBJ2-3, with TRBD2 as a possible D gene (5 bases). The sequencing sample was made of naive T cells sorted from blood. DNA of the CDR3: TGTGCCAGCAGCTTAAACCTAGCCCCAGATACGCAGTATTTT. Translation gives CASSLNLAPDTQYF.